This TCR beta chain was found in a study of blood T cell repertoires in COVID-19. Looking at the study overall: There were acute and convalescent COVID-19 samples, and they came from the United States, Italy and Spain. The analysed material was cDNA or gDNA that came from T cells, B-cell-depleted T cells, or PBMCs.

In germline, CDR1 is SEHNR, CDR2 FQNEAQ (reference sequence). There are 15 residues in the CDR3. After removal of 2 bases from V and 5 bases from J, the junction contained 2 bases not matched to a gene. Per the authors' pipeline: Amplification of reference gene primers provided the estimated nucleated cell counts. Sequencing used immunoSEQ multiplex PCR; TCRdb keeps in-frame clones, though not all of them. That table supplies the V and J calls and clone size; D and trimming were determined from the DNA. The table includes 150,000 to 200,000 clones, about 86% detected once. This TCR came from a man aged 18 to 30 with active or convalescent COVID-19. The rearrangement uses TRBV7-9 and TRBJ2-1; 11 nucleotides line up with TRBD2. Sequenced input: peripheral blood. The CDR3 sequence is CASSLPSGGNNEQFF. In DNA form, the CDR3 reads TGTGCCAGCAGCTTACCTAGCGGGGGGAACAATGAGCAGTTCTTC.